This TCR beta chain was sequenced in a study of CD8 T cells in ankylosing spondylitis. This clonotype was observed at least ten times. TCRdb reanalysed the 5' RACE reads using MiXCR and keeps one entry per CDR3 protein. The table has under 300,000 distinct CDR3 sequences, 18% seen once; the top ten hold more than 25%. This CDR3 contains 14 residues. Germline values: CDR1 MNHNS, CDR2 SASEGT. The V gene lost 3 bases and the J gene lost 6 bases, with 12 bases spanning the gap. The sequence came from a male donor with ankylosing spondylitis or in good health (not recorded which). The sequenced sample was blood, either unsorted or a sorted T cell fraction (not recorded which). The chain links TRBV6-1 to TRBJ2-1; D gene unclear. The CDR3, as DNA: TGTGCCAGCAGTGACGGGTTAGAGGTCAATGAGCAGTTCTTC. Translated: CASSDGLEVNEQFF.